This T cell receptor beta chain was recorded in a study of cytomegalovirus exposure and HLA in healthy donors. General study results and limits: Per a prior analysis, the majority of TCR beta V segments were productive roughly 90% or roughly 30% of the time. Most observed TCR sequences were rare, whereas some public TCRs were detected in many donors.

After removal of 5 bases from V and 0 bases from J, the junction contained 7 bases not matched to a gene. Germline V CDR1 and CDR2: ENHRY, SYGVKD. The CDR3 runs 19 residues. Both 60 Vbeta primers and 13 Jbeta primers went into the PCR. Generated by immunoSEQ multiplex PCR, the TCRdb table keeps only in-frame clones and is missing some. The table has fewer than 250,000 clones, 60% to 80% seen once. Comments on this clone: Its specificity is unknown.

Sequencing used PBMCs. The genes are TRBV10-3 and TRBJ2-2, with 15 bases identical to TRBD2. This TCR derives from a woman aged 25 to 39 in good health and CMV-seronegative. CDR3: CAISLEGLAGGANTGELFF. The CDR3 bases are TGTGCCATCAGTCTGGAAGGACTAGCGGGGGGGGCGAACACCGGGGAGCTGTTTTTT.